This TCR beta chain was sequenced during a study of beta chain features in type 1 diabetes. Notes on the study in general: In comparison with healthy donors, patients had naive, central memory and Treg TCRB repertoires that appeared more similar.

Investigators reverse transcribed all isolated RNA, so they sequenced expressed TCRB transcripts. Some clones are missing from TCRdb's copy, which holds only in-frame ones; the method was immunoSEQ multiplex PCR. The data show almost 250,000 clones, roughly 13% seen once. V dropped 10 bases and J dropped 5 bases, with 8 bases sitting between them. The CDR3 has 10 amino acids. CDR1 is MDHEN, CDR2 SYDVKM, per germline. Sorted cells reached over 95% purity in every population. Details on this clone: Its antigen remains unknown.

The genes are TRBV28 and TRBJ2-5; D gene unclear. Sequenced material: naive CD4+ T cells from blood. The clonotype was recovered from a woman aged 40 to 50 in good health. Here the CDR3 reads CATFGETQYF. Here the CDR3 DNA reads TGTGCCACCTTCGGGGAGACCCAGTACTTC.